This is a list of T cell receptor beta chains from one sample in a study of memory CD4+ T cells and cytomegalovirus serostatus. The repertoire was sequenced with immunoSEQ multiplex PCR; TCRdb's copy has only in-frame clones and lacks some. The sample yields 35,000 to 50,000 clones, just under 80% seen once. Sequencing was carried out using memory CD4+ T cells from blood. The receptor source for this set is an adult in good health and CMV-seronegative. Each CDR3 is given with its conserved first and last residue. D genes are given only for firm matches. Expanded clones get a size class; other rows say once, few or many, or leave the size out.

clone size,CDR3 length,J gene,D gene,V gene,CDR3 DNA,CDR3 protein
.,15,TRBJ2-1,.,TRBV2,TGTGCCAGCAGTGAACAGGGGCCCCCCTACAATGAGCAGTTCTTC,CASSEQGPPYNEQFF
.,16,TRBJ2-6,.,TRBV10-3,TGTGCCATCAGTTCCACACCTGTCTCTGGGGCCAACGTCCTGACTTTC,CAISSTPVSGANVLTF
.,15,TRBJ1-5,.,TRBV4-1,TGCGCCAGCAGCCAAGTGCAGGAAGAGGGTCAGCCCCAGCATTTT,CASSQVQEEGQPQHF
few,13,TRBJ1-2,.,TRBV6-1,TGTGCCAGCAGTGATGGGGGTAACTATGGCTACACCTTC,CASSDGGNYGYTF
.,14,TRBJ2-2,.,TRBV6-1,TGTGCCAGCAGTGTTGACTTCAACACCGGGGAGCTGTTTTTT,CASSVDFNTGELFF
once,17,TRBJ1-5,.,TRBV19,TGTGCCAGTACCCCTACTGAGGGAAGGATTAGCAATCAGCCCCAGCATTTT,CASTPTEGRISNQPQHF
.,13,TRBJ1-6,TRBD1,TRBV29-1,TGCAGCGTAAAGACAGGGTCAAATTCACCCCTCCACTTT,CSVKTGSNSPLHF
.,14,TRBJ1-5,.,TRBV6-5,TGTGCCAGCAGGGGACGGACACAAGGTCAGCCCCAGCATTTT,CASRGRTQGQPQHF
.,16,TRBJ1-1,.,TRBV14,TGTGCCAGCAGCCAAGATCTACCGAGGGTCCGTCTTGAAGCTTTCTTT,CASSQDLPRVRLEAFF
few,12,TRBJ1-6,.,TRBV7-2,TGTGCCAGCAGCTTAGGTTCTTCACCCCTCCACTTT,CASSLGSSPLHF
.,13,TRBJ1-1,.,TRBV2,TGTGCCAGCAGTGGTTCAATGAACACTGAAGCTTTCTTT,CASSGSMNTEAFF
.,16,TRBJ2-2,TRBD1,TRBV5-1,TGCGCCAGCAGCCCTGGACAGGGAAGGAACACCGGGGAGCTGTTTTTT,CASSPGQGRNTGELFF
.,14,TRBJ1-2,.,TRBV7-2,TGTGCCAGCAACGACCGGGGGTCCCCCTATGGCTACACCTTC,CASNDRGSPYGYTF
.,15,TRBJ2-7,.,TRBV5-4,TGTGCCAGCAGCTTGGGGGCGGCATCCTCCTACGAGCAGTACTTC,CASSLGAASSYEQYF
.,10,TRBJ2-3,.,TRBV7-6,TGTGCCAGCATGGGAGATACGCAGTATTTT,CASMGDTQYF
.,13,TRBJ1-1,.,TRBV2,TGTGCCAGCAGTGAAAGGTTCCGGACTGAAGCTTTCTTT,CASSERFRTEAFF
.,13,TRBJ1-1,TRBD1,TRBV6-1,TGTGCCAGCTCTTCCGGGACAGGGTTGGTGGCTTTCTTT,CASSSGTGLVAFF
.,16,TRBJ2-3,TRBD1,TRBV11-2,TGTGCCAGCAGCTTGGGTTCGGGCACAGGGGAACATACGCAGTATTTT,CASSLGSGTGEHTQYF
.,14,TRBJ2-7,.,TRBV5-5,TGTGCCAGCAGCTCCAAGACAGGTTCCTACGAGCAGTACTTC,CASSSKTGSYEQYF
few,16,TRBJ2-2,.,TRBV7-9,TGTGCCAGCAGCGGGTACAGGGCAGCGAACACCGGGGAGCTGTTTTTT,CASSGYRAANTGELFF
once,13,TRBJ1-5,.,TRBV5-1,TGCGCCAGCAGCTGGGGGATTAATCAGCCCCAGCATTTT,CASSWGINQPQHF
.,16,TRBJ2-2,.,TRBV10-1,TGCGCCAGCAGTGAGTCGGGCGGGGTTCGGCCCGGGGAGCTGTTTTTT,CASSESGGVRPGELFF
.,15,TRBJ1-5,TRBD1,TRBV18,TGTGCCAGCTCGCTTTCAGGGGGCGGGTTGGAGCCCCAGCATTTT,CASSLSGGGLEPQHF
once,14,TRBJ2-7,.,TRBV6-6,TGTGCCAGTAACCTTCATAGGCAGTCCTACGAGCAGTACTTC,CASNLHRQSYEQYF
.,14,TRBJ2-7,.,TRBV7-2,TGTGCCAGCAGCTTACAGGGGAGCTCCTACGAGCAGTACTTC,CASSLQGSSYEQYF
few,15,TRBJ1-6,.,TRBV7-9,TGTGCCAGCAGCTTGGGGCCCATATCCAATTCACCCCTCCACTTT,CASSLGPISNSPLHF
.,15,TRBJ2-7,.,TRBV9,TGTGCCAGCAGCGGAAGTACAGGACAACGAGGGGAGCAGTACTTC,CASSGSTGQRGEQYF
.,11,TRBJ2-7,.,TRBV11-2,TGTGCCAGCAGCCCGAGGTACGAGCAGTACTTC,CASSPRYEQYF
.,16,TRBJ1-6,.,TRBV14,TGTGCCAGCAGCCGCGCAGGGTCTGAAAGGAATTCACCCCTCCACTTT,CASSRAGSERNSPLHF
.,14,TRBJ1-5,.,TRBV6-6,TGTGCCAGCAGTTACTCCGGGTTTAGAGAGCCCCAGCATTTT,CASSYSGFREPQHF
.,17,TRBJ2-2,TRBD2,TRBV28,TGTGCCAGCAACGTGCTAGCGGGCGCAACGAACACCGGGGAGCTGTTTTTT,CASNVLAGATNTGELFF
few,13,TRBJ1-6,.,TRBV6-5,TGTGCCAGCAGGGGAGGGACTCCAGCGCCCCTCCACTTT,CASRGGTPAPLHF
.,12,TRBJ2-3,.,TRBV5-1,TGCGCCAGCAGGCTTAACACAGATACGCAGTATTTT,CASRLNTDTQYF